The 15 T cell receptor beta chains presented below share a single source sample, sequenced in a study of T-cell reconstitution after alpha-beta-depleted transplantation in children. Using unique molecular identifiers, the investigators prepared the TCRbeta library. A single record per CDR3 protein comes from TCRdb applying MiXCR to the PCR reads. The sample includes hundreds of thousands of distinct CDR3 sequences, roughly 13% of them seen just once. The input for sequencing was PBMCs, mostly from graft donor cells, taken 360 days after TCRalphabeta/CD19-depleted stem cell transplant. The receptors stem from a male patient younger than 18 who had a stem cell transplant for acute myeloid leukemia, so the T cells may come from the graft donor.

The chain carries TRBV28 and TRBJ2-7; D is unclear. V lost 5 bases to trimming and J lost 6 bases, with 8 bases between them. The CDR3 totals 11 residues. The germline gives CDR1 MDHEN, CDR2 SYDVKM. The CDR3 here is CASSAPTEQYF. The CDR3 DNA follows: TGTGCCAGCAGTGCCCCTACCGAGCAGTACTTC.

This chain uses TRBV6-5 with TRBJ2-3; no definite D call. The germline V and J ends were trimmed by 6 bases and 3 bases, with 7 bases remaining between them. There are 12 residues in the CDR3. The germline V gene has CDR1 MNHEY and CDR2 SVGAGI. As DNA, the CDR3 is TGTGCCAGCAGCCCCGAGACAGATACGCAGTATTTT. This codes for CASSPETDTQYF.

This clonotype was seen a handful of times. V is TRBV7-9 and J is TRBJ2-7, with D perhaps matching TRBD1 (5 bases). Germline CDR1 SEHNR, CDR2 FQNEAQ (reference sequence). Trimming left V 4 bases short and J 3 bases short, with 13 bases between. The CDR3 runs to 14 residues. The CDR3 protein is CASSSSGQHYEQYF. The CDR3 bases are TGTGCCAGCAGCTCCAGTGGACAACACTACGAGCAGTACTTC. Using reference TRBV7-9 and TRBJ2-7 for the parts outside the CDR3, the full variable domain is DTGVSQNPRHKITKRGQNVTFRCDPISEHNRLYWYRQTLGQGPEFLTYFQNEAQLEKSRLLSDRFSAERPKGSFSTLEIQRTEQGDSAMYLCASSSSGQHYEQYFGPGTRLTVT.

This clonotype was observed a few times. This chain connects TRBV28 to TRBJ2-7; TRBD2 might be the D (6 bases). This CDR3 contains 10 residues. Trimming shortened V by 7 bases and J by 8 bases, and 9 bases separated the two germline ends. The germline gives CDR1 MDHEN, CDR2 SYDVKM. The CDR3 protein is CASTRGKQYF. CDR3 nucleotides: TGTGCCAGCACCCGGGGGAAGCAGTACTTC.

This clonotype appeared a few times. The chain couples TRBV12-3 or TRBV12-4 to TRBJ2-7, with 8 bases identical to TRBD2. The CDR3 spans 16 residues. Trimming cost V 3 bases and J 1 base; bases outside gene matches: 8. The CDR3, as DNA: TGTGCCAGCAGTTTGAACACGGGAGGGCCGTCCTACGAGCAGTACTTC. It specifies CASSLNTGGPSYEQYF.

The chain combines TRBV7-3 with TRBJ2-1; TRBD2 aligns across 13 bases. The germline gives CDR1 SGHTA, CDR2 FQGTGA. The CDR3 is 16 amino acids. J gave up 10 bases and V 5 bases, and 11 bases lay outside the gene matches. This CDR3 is CASSPQLAGGREEQFF. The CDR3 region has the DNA TGTGCCAGCAGCCCCCAACTAGCGGGAGGGAGAGAGGAGCAGTTCTTC.

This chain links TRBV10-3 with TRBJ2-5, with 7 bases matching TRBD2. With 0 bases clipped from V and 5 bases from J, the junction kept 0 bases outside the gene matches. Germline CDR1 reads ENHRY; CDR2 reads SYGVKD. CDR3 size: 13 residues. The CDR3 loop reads CAISESRGETQYF. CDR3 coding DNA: TGTGCCATCAGTGAGTCGCGGGGGGAGACCCAGTACTTC.

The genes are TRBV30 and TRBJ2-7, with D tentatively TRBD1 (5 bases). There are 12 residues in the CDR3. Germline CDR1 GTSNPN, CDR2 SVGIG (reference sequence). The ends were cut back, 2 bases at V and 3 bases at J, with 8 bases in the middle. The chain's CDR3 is CAWSPQGYEQYF. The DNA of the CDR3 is TGTGCCTGGAGTCCCCAGGGCTACGAGCAGTACTTC.

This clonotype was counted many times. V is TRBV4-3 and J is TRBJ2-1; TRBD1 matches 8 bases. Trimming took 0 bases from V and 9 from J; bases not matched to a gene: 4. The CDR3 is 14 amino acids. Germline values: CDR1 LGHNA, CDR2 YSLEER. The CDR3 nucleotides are TGCGCCAGCAGCCAAGATAGGACAGGGTGTGAGCAGTTCTTC. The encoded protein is CASSQDRTGCEQFF.

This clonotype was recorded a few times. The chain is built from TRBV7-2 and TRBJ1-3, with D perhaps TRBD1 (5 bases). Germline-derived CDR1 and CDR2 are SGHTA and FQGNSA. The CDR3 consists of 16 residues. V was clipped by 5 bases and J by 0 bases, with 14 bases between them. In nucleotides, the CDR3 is TGTGCCAGCAGCCAGCAGACAGCGCTCTCTGGAAACACCATATATTTT. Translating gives CASSQQTALSGNTIYF.

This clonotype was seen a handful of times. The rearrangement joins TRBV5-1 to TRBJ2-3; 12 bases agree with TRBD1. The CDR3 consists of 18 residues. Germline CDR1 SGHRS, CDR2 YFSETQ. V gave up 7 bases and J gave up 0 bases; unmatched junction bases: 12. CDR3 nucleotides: TGCGCCAGCGGAGCCCCGGGACAGGGGGCGCCTAGCACAGATACGCAGTATTTT. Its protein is CASGAPGQGAPSTDTQYF.

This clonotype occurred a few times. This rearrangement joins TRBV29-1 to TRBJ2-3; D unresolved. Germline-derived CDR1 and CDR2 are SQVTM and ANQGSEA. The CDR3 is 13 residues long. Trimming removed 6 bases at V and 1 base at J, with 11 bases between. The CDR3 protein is CSVPATRTDTQYF. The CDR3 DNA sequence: TGCAGCGTCCCAGCCACCCGCACAGATACGCAGTATTTT.

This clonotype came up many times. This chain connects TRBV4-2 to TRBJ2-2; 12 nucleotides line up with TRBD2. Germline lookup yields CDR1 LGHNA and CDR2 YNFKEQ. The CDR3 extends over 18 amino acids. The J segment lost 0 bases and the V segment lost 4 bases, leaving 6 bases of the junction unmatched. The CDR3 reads CASSPDASGRANTGELFF. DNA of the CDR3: TGTGCCAGCAGCCCAGACGCTAGCGGGAGGGCGAACACCGGGGAGCTGTTTTTT.

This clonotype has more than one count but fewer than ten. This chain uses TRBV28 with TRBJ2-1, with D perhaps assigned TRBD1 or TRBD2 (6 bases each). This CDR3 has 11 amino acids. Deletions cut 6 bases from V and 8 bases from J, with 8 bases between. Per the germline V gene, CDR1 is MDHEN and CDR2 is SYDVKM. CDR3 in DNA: TGTGCCAGCAGGGAGGGGGATGAGCAGTTCTTC. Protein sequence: CASREGDEQFF.

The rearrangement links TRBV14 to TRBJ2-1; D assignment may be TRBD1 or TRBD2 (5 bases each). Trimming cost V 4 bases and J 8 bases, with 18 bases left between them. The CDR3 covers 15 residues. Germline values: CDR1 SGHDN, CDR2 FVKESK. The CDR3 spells CASSRRGSPLDEQFF. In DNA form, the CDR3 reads TGTGCCAGCAGCCGTCGGGGCAGTCCTTTGGATGAGCAGTTCTTC.